The 27 T cell receptor beta chains listed next were all sequenced from one sample in a study of OX40 agonist ivuxolimab in advanced cancers. Assay used: immunoSEQ multiplex PCR; TCRdb lists only in-frame clones, some missing. This repertoire shows some 21,000 clones, 75% to 85% found once; its top ten account for around a sixth. The input for sequencing was CD4+ or CD8+ T cells sorted from blood, taken in a trial of the OX40 agonist ivuxolimab. These receptors were collected from an adult with an advanced solid tumor such as melanoma, head and neck, liver or kidney cancer.

The chain is built from TRBV4-3 and TRBJ2-3; D is perhaps TRBD2 (7 bases). There are 16 residues in the CDR3. Germline assignment: CDR1 LGHNA and CDR2 YSLEER. The V end lost 2 bases, the J end lost 3 bases, and 15 bases lay between the germline ends. The CDR3 sequence: CASSQYRGGVTDTQYF. The CDR3, as DNA: TGCGCCAGCAGCCAATACCGCGGGGGCGTGACAGATACGCAGTATTTT.

The sample holds a few counts of this clone. The V and J genes are TRBV21-1 and TRBJ1-4; the D segment call TRBD1 is taken from the table without a DNA check. TRBV21-1 constitutes a pseudogene. This CDR3 comprises 16 residues. This CDR3 is CASSKGGGAPNEKLFF. Here the CDR3 DNA reads TGTGCCAGCAGCAAAGGAGGGGGCGCACCTAATGAAAAACTGTTTTTT.

This chain joins TRBV6-5 and TRBJ1-1; no reliable D call. The ends were cut back, 5 bases at V and 1 base at J, with 8 bases in the middle. Per the germline V gene, CDR1 is MNHEY and CDR2 is SVGAGI. The CDR3 runs 13 residues. CDR3 sequence: CASSGRANTEAFF. CDR3 in DNA: TGTGCCAGCAGTGGGCGGGCGAACACTGAAGCTTTCTTT.

This rearrangement joins TRBV28 to TRBJ1-3, with D unresolved. Germline loops: CDR1 MDHEN, CDR2 SYDVKM. The ends were cut back, 8 bases at V and 0 bases at J, with 14 bases in the middle. The length of the CDR3 is 15 residues. CDR3 region: CASVLSGYSGNTIYF. The CDR3 coding sequence is TGTGCCAGCGTGCTCTCCGGGTACTCTGGAAACACCATATATTTT.

The V call is TRBV5-1, the J call TRBJ2-3; D is unclear. Trimming stripped 0 bases from V and 4 bases from J, with 18 bases between. The germline CDR1 and CDR2 sequences are SGHRS and YFSETQ. The CDR3 runs 17 residues. The DNA for the CDR3 is TGCGCCAGCAGCTTGGAAGGGATTCCAAGTTCAGCAGATACGCAGTATTTT. Residues: CASSLEGIPSSADTQYF.

CDR3 in amino acids: CASSTRDRVHEQYF. As DNA, the CDR3 is TGTGCCAGCTCAACCCGGGACAGAGTCCACGAGCAGTACTTC. The V and J genes are TRBV18 and TRBJ2-7, with 7 bases identical to TRBD1. This CDR3 spans 14 amino acids. After removal of 5 bases from V and 5 bases from J, the junction contained 9 bases not matched to a gene. The germline gives CDR1 KGHSH, CDR2 LQKENI.

This clone was seen a handful of times. The chain uses TRBV7-8 and TRBJ2-7, with D unclear. V was cut by 1 base and J by 2 bases, with 6 bases left in between. Germline-derived CDR1 and CDR2 are SGHVS and FQNEAQ. The CDR3 totals 13 residues. The CDR3: CASSLEGPYEQYF. The CDR3 nucleotides are TGTGCCAGCAGCTTAGAGGGCCCCTACGAGCAGTACTTC.

The chain links TRBV27 to TRBJ2-1, with D unresolved. The germline V gene encodes CDR1 MNHEY and CDR2 SMNVEV (reference sequence). This CDR3 is built from 15 residues. Trimming removed 4 bases from V and 3 bases from J, with 13 bases in between. The CDR3, as DNA: TGTGCCAGCAGTTACGAGGATTCTCGCTACAATGAGCAGTTCTTC. It translates to CASSYEDSRYNEQFF.

There are a few counts of this clone. The V gene is TRBV27, the J gene TRBJ1-5; D may be TRBD1 (6 bases). The V gene lost 10 bases and the J gene lost 2 bases, with 24 bases spanning the gap. Per the germline V gene, CDR1 is MNHEY and CDR2 is SMNVEV (reference sequence). The CDR3 sequence is 17 residues long. CDR3 protein: CATISGAGYGGNQPQHF. The CDR3, as DNA: TGTGCCACCATCTCGGGGGCAGGGTACGGTGGCAATCAGCCCCAGCATTTT.

This rearrangement joins TRBV28 to TRBJ1-5, with D possibly TRBD1 on 5 matching bases. V was shortened by 2 bases and J by 6 bases, with 11 bases between the two germline ends. CDR3 size: 14 residues. Germline V gene data show CDR1 as MDHEN and CDR2 as SYDVKM. CDR3 region: CASSLGGASQPQHF. In DNA, the CDR3 is TGTGCCAGCAGTTTAGGTGGGGCGAGTCAGCCCCAGCATTTT. The full variable domain, rest sourced from reference TRBV28 and TRBJ1-5, is DVKVTQSSRYLVKRTGEKVFLECVQDMDHENMFWYRQDPGLGLRLIYFSYDVKMKEKGDIPEGYSVSREKKERFSLILESASTNQTSMYLCASSLGGASQPQHFGDGTRLSIL.

In DNA, the CDR3 is TGTGCCAGCAGTGTCGGGGGGGCCCGAGAGACCCAGTACTTC. Amino acid sequence: CASSVGGARETQYF. This rearrangement joins TRBV28 to TRBJ2-5; 8 positions agree with TRBD2. The CDR3 contains 14 residues. V dropped 5 bases and J dropped 4; count of bases not matched to a gene: 6. From germline, CDR1 is MDHEN and CDR2 SYDVKM. Full variable domain (missing parts from reference TRBV28 and TRBJ2-5): DVKVTQSSRYLVKRTGEKVFLECVQDMDHENMFWYRQDPGLGLRLIYFSYDVKMKEKGDIPEGYSVSREKKERFSLILESASTNQTSMYLCASSVGGARETQYFGPGTRLLVL.

CDR3 sequence: CASSVEGQGYNSPLHF. CDR3 nucleotides: TGTGCCAGCAGCGTAGAGGGCCAGGGGTATAATTCACCCCTCCACTTT. The chain combines TRBV9 with TRBJ1-6; TRBD1 might be the D (6 bases). V was pared by 0 bases and J by 4 bases, with 11 bases between. The V gene's germline CDR1 is SGDLS and CDR2 YYNGEE. The CDR3 totals 16 residues.

The rearrangement joins TRBV29-1 to TRBJ2-7; TRBD2 matches at 10 bases. V was clipped by 2 bases and J by 2 bases; unmatched bases: 9. The V gene's germline CDR1 is SQVTM and CDR2 ANQGSEA. CDR3 size: 16 residues. CDR3 in amino acids: CSVELAGGGAAYEQYF. CDR3 sequence (DNA): TGCAGCGTTGAATTAGCGGGAGGAGGTGCGGCCTACGAGCAGTACTTC.

This clone was counted only a few times. The chain couples TRBV7-2 to TRBJ2-1; 7 bases map to TRBD2. Germline CDR1 and CDR2: SGHTA and FQGNSA. This CDR3 spans 13 amino acids. V lost 7 bases, J lost 5 bases, and 5 bases stayed unmatched. The CDR3 here is CASTYRGDNEQFF. The CDR3 nucleotides are TGTGCCAGCACATACCGGGGGGACAATGAGCAGTTCTTC.

The V call is TRBV21-1, the J call TRBJ1-5; the table's D call of TRBD1 was not tested on the DNA. TRBV21-1 is a documented pseudogene. This CDR3 spans 16 amino acids. CDR3 sequence reads: CASSKVGQGHNQPQHF. The CDR3 coding sequence is TGTGCCAGCAGCAAAGTAGGACAGGGGCACAATCAGCCCCAGCATTTT.

This clone occurred once. This chain links TRBV7-2 with TRBJ1-2; D gene unclear. V shed 1 base and J shed 6 bases, with 6 bases lying between them. From germline, CDR1 is SGHTA and CDR2 FQGNSA. The CDR3 runs 12 residues. The CDR3 region is CASSLGKHGYTF. Written as DNA, the CDR3 is TGTGCCAGCAGCTTAGGGAAACATGGCTACACCTTC.

V usage is TRBV7-9 and J usage is TRBJ2-1; TRBD2 matches at 16 bases. CDR1 and CDR2 from the germline V gene are SEHNR and FQNEAQ (reference sequence). The CDR3 is 19 residues long. The V segment lost 3 bases and the J segment 0 bases; nucleotides outside the gene matches: 5. The CDR3 region has the DNA TGTGCCAGCAGCTTCCCGGGACTAGCGGGGGGGAGCTCCTACAATGAGCAGTTCTTC. As protein: CASSFPGLAGGSSYNEQFF.

The chain employs TRBV4-3 and TRBJ2-1; no clear D gene. Germline V lookup: CDR1 LGHNA, CDR2 YSLEER. With 0 bases removed from V and 2 bases from J, the gap between germline ends came to 14 bases. This CDR3 has 17 residues. As DNA, the CDR3 is TGCGCCAGCAGCCAAGATGGTATGCTTACAGCCTACAATGAGCAGTTCTTC. Protein sequence: CASSQDGMLTAYNEQFF.

This rearrangement joins TRBV7-6 to TRBJ1-1; D uncertain. Germline assignment: CDR1 SGHVS and CDR2 FNYEAQ. The CDR3 covers 13 residues. Trimming shortened V by 5 bases and J by 5 bases, and 12 bases separated the two germline ends. The CDR3, as DNA: TGTGCCAGCAGCCGACACTACGGGACTGAAGCTTTCTTT. Encoded protein: CASSRHYGTEAFF.

In its sample, this clone was seen once. The chain joins TRBV19 to TRBJ1-6, with 10 bases identical to TRBD1. V gave up 5 bases and J gave up 8 bases; unmatched junction bases: 6. Germline CDR1 reads LNHDA; CDR2 reads SQIVND (reference sequence). The CDR3 has 15 amino acids. As DNA, the CDR3 is TGTGCCAGTAGTGAATGGACAGGGGGGGATTCACCCCTCCACTTT. It codes for CASSEWTGGDSPLHF.

The rearrangement uses TRBV2 and TRBJ1-1; D uncertain. Germline values: CDR1 SNHLY, CDR2 FYNNEI. V was cut by 2 bases and J by 3 bases, with 13 bases left in between. The CDR3 extends over 15 amino acids. As DNA, the CDR3 is TGTGCCAGCAGTGAACCGCTGGGGTTGGACACTGAAGCTTTCTTT. It specifies CASSEPLGLDTEAFF.

The CDR3: CASSPLGYEQYF. CDR3 coding DNA: TGTGCCAGCAGCCCACTTGGGTACGAGCAGTACTTC. The chain joins TRBV28 to TRBJ2-7; no firm D call. The V end was cut by 6 bases, the J end by 4 bases, with 10 bases between. CDR3 length equals 12 residues. The germline CDR1 and CDR2 sequences are MDHEN and SYDVKM.

This clone was observed a handful of times. The V call is TRBV4-1, the J call TRBJ2-1; possibly TRBD1 or TRBD2 for D (5 bases each). With 0 bases removed from V and 8 bases from J, the gap between germline ends came to 17 bases. This CDR3 is built from 16 residues. Germline V gene sequence: CDR1 MGHRA, CDR2 YSYEKL. The CDR3, as DNA: TGCGCCAGCAGCCAAGAAGGGGCCCCCCGAGGGTATGAGCAGTTCTTC. This gives the protein CASSQEGAPRGYEQFF.

The chain couples TRBV4-1 to TRBJ2-7; 14 bases match TRBD2. This CDR3 contains 14 residues. With 3 bases clipped from V and 9 bases from J, the junction kept 4 bases outside the gene matches. Per germline, CDR1 MGHRA and CDR2 YSYEKL. The CDR3 nucleotides read TGCGCCAGCAGCCACCCCGGGACTAGCGGGAGGCAGTACTTC. Translation: CASSHPGTSGRQYF.

The CDR3: CASSSRLAGAPPNTGELFF. DNA for the CDR3: TGTGCCAGCAGCTCCCGACTAGCGGGCGCCCCTCCGAACACCGGGGAGCTGTTTTTT. The chain couples TRBV11-2 to TRBJ2-2; TRBD2 matches 10 bases. The V and J ends lost 4 bases and 0 bases, in that order; junction bases with no gene match: 11. The CDR3 is 19 amino acids. CDR1 and CDR2 (germline): SGHAT, FQNNGV.

The chain couples TRBV28 to TRBJ2-5, with 12 bases identical to TRBD1. From germline, CDR1 is MDHEN and CDR2 SYDVKM. The CDR3 covers 15 residues. Unmatched junction bases numbered 8, after V lost 5 bases and J lost 7 bases. CDR3 in amino acids: CASSPGTGGIGTQYF. The CDR3 DNA sequence: TGTGCCAGCAGTCCAGGGACAGGGGGCATCGGGACCCAGTACTTC.

V gene TRBV4-1 combines with J gene TRBJ1-1; 7 bases match TRBD1. The ends lost 7 bases at V and 1 base at J; junction bases unmatched: 12. Germline V CDR1 and CDR2: MGHRA, YSYEKL. The CDR3 runs 16 residues. The CDR3 DNA reads TGCGCCAGCACCGCAATAACGGGACAGCAGAACACTGAAGCTTTCTTT. Translation: CASTAITGQQNTEAFF.